This T cell receptor (beta chain) was recovered during a study of beta chain features in type 1 diabetes. This clone has a handful of counts. Investigators reverse transcribed all isolated RNA, so they sequenced expressed TCRB transcripts. Sequencing was performed with immunoSEQ multiplex PCR; in TCRdb, only in-frame clones are kept and a portion is missing. The sample shows hundreds of thousands of clones, roughly a sixth of them seen only once. The CDR3 loop spans 14 amino acids. V lost 3 bases and J lost 3; bases outside the gene matches: 5. Germline CDR1 is GTSNPN and CDR2 is SVGIG (reference sequence).

The sequence derives from a man aged 18-30 years in good health. This rearrangement joins TRBV30 to TRBJ2-3; 8 positions agree with TRBD1. The sequencing input was naive CD4+ T cells from blood. The chain's CDR3 is CAWSRQGRTDTQYF. CDR3 nucleotide sequence: TGTGCCTGGAGCCGACAGGGGAGGACAGATACGCAGTATTTT.